The clone carrying this T cell receptor beta chain was seen once. This sample is drawn from a study of blood T cells in healthy people across ages. Study as a whole: Capture by template switching was about one barcoded beta molecule per two T cells.

A second roughly 6 to 12 cycle PCR used barcoded and J-beta primers. MiXCR, run by TCRdb on the 5' RACE reads, gives a single entry per CDR3 protein. The sample lists around 700,000 distinct CDR3 sequences, about 25% seen once, with 9.4% in the top ten. V lost 2 bases and J 9 bases, leaving 14 bases between the germline ends. This CDR3 contains 14 residues. The same data also contributed to another study, on T cells of mothers and their children.

The sequenced sample was blood. The V call is TRBV12-3 or TRBV12-4, the J call TRBJ2-1, with D perhaps TRBD1 (6 bases). This receptor was identified in a boy younger than 18 in good health. The CDR3 reads CASSLTGSVGEQFF. CDR3 nucleotides: TGTGCCAGCAGTTTAACAGGGAGTGTGGGTGAGCAGTTCTTC.